This TCR beta chain was recorded in a study of CD8+ T cells in alopecia areata. Across the study: Treated patients were given 5 to 10 mg oral tofacitinib twice daily.

Collection of lesional scalp punch biopsies and peripheral blood was performed in alopecia areata patients. Following RNA extraction, reverse transcription yielded cDNA that acted as the sequencing template. The protocol was immunoSEQ multiplex PCR, while the TCRdb copy is restricted to in-frame clones and leaves out a portion. The sample consists of some 180,000 clones, 50% to 70% of them appearing once. This CDR3 has 15 amino acids. J lost 4 bases, V lost 6 bases, and 8 bases had no gene match. From germline, CDR1 is SQVTM and CDR2 ANQGSEA. Specimen: CD4+ T cells sorted from blood, collected at week 0. V is TRBV29-1 and J is TRBJ2-3; 12 bases match TRBD2. This TCR was sampled from a human donor with alopecia areata. CDR3 sequence: CSVGTSGGHPDTQYF. Here the CDR3 DNA reads TGCAGCGTCGGTACTAGCGGGGGGCACCCAGATACGCAGTATTTT.